This T cell receptor beta chain stems from a study of neurological immune-mediated disorders. General study points: Multiple sclerosis patients had less TCR clonal expansion than even healthy controls, unlike HTLV-1-associated myelopathy. The absence of any CDR3 amino acid sequence shared by expanded clones across subjects suggests that repertoires were private in all groups.

CD4+ or CD8+ T cells at a count of some 900,000 served as input for the sorted libraries. This clonotype was seen ten or more times. What it binds is not known. The CDR3 totals 15 residues. CDR1 SGHTA and CDR2 FQGNSA come from the germline V gene. Trimming stripped 5 bases from V and 4 bases from J, with 17 bases between. A 10-nucleotide random UMI tagged transcripts in template-switch 5'RACE cDNA synthesis. TCRdb called the 5' RACE reads again in MiXCR, with one record for every CDR3 protein. The sample lists around 52,000 distinct CDR3 sequences, 4.5% to 7% occurring once. This sequence joins TRBV7-2 and TRBJ1-1; TRBD1 is a possible D gene (6 bases). Sequencing was done on a sample of CD4+ T cells from blood. This TCR was recovered from a woman under 30 with multiple sclerosis. CDR3 coding DNA: TGTGCCAGCAGCGCCCGACACAGGGAGACCACTGAAGCTTTCTTT. This sequence encodes CASSARHRETTEAFF.